This entry concerns a single TCR beta chain. This clone was detected once. Its target antigen remains unknown. The input lacks base qualities; no much larger clone sits a single base away. For CDR1 and CDR2, the germline V gene lists MNHEY and SVGAGI. V loses 3 bases at its end and J loses 5 bases; junction bases beyond the gene matches: 12. The CDR3 covers 16 residues, taking in both the cysteine and the phenylalanine. The only DNA kept is the CDR3, 48 bases in frame from the first base. CD8 naive samples consisted of CD45RO-negative cells that were positively selected for CCR7, yielding a CD45RA+CCR7+ population without TemRA cells. The donors were healthy, HIV-negative adults with no recently reported acute infections or vaccinations. Only Caucasian adults living in Nashville, Tennessee, USA were represented among the donors. After blood collection by leukapheresis, PBMCs were isolated using Ficoll-Histopaque density gradient centrifugation and then cryopreserved in the vapor phase of liquid nitrogen. Analytical flow cytometry was used to check the purity and quantity of each magnetically sorted T cell population. Genomic DNA was isolated from every sorted fraction and measured by UV absorbance on a Nanodrop 2000c.

Using the deep immunoSEQ assay, multiplex PCR amplified TCR CDR3 regions from genomic DNA. Extracted genomic DNA from each cell subset was distributed evenly across all wells of several immunoSEQ 96-well plates, and each plate was treated as a replicate. For sorted subsets, 200 to 250 ng of genomic DNA, equivalent to roughly 30,000 T cell genomes, went into each replicate PCR. Purified libraries were quantified with a Qubit 3.0 fluorometer, sized on a Bioanalyzer 2100, and re-quantified with the KAPA Library Quantification kit. A separate single-read 150-cycle Illumina NextSeq 550 flow cell was used to sequence each immunoSEQ 96-well plate. In the original analysis: Because the immunoSEQ output held only junctional sequences and lacked quality scores, the filtering could not match the filtering applied to full-length reads. Sequences were annotated with PyIR, a Python wrapper for IgBLAST v1.9, using IMGT germline references to assign V/J genes and CDR3. Any read was removed if the V/J assignment was weak (E-value above 1e-6), the CDR3 was missing, or the read contained stop codons, out-of-frame junctions, or ambiguous translated residues. A V3J clonotype was defined by an identical inferred V gene, J gene, and CDR3 amino acid sequence. Percentage overlap between repertoires was computed as shared unique clonotypes divided by the size of the smaller repertoire. Richness of each repertoire was evaluated using RTK rarefaction, the Chao1 estimator, and Recon v2.1 estimates of unobserved clonotypes. OLGA was used to compute generation probabilities for all TCRbeta clonotypes that the gDNA method yielded from a few donors. The table comes from immuneACCESS by way of TCRdb, which keeps in-frame sequences with V and J called. Part of the clones is missing from these tables; in studies checked, under half for an unresolved V gene and the rest for unknown reasons. V and J calls and clone size come straight from that table; D and trimming were deduced from the DNA. Recorded for this sample are a few million clones; just under 95% of them occurred a single time. The ten largest clones capture 1.5% to 2% of the sample.

These data are taken from a study of shared clonotypes between healthy human individuals (TCRdb year 2020). Turning to the overall study: The cohort included a few men and a couple of women between 18 and 49 years of age. Per donor, leukapheresis produced somewhere between about 0.9 and 10 billion PBMCs. To estimate repertoire size and how much clonotypes are shared between individuals, the study performed deep sequencing of blood TCR repertoires from roughly five healthy adults. Different laboratories and diverse techniques were used to prepare libraries and sequence TCR repertoires, to increase sequencing depth and limit assay-specific biases. For each donor, CD4 naive and CD4 memory were each given three plates, CD8 naive was given two plates, and CD8 memory was given one plate. The research as a whole found: Higher generation probabilities were observed for clonotypes shared by all four sorted-subset donors than for non-shared clonotypes. Even with the large sequencing depth, rarefaction of the sorted-subset datasets indicated that sequencing was incomplete. Sampling was restricted to blood, and TCR repertoires in tissues likely differ from the TCR repertoires found in blood. Because the study included only a small number of donors, the genetic and exposure-history diversity represented was limited. Based on pairwise subsampling, the degree of clonotype sharing among donors was expected to be affected by sequencing depth. Larger estimated clonotype richness was generally found for naive subsets than for memory subsets. When four donors were compared, the shared fraction of clonotypes was roughly 4.8% for naive CD4, 3% to 4% for naive CD8, about 2.5% for memory CD4, and roughly 0.4% for memory CD8.

Source material: naive CD8+ T cells from PBMCs. The sample's cell subset or site label, in plain terms: CD45RA+CCR7+. The origin of this receptor is a man between 18 and 29 years old in good health. Some clones in this sample may be carry-over from other donors' samples. The rearrangement combines TRBV6-5 with TRBJ2-5; TRBD1 agrees with 7 junctional bases. The CDR3 protein: CASSYGTARFPETQYF. The DNA is as follows: TGTGCCAGCAGTTATGGGACAGCCCGATTCCCGGAGACCCAGTACTTC.